This T cell receptor (beta chain) was recorded in a study of shared clonotypes between healthy human individuals. PBMC DNA, left unsorted, was sequenced on ten immunoSEQ deep assay plates. TCRdb keeps only in-frame clones here, not all; method: immunoSEQ multiplex PCR. The data hold around 530,000 clones, with around 80% observed a single time. All donors were healthy HIV-negative adults lacking recent acute infections or vaccinations. This CDR3 is built from 13 residues. CDR1 SGHTA and CDR2 FQGNSA come from the germline V gene. Trimming took 2 bases from V and 4 from J, leaving 5 bases between them. This chain uses TRBV7-2 with TRBJ2-2; D is uncertain. This clonotype originated in a woman aged 35 to 49 in good health. Some clones in this sample may be carry-over from other donors' samples. Sequencing used PBMCs. The CDR3 DNA reads as TGTGCCAGCAGCTTATTAGGCACCGGGGAGCTGTTTTTT. This translates into CASSLLGTGELFF.